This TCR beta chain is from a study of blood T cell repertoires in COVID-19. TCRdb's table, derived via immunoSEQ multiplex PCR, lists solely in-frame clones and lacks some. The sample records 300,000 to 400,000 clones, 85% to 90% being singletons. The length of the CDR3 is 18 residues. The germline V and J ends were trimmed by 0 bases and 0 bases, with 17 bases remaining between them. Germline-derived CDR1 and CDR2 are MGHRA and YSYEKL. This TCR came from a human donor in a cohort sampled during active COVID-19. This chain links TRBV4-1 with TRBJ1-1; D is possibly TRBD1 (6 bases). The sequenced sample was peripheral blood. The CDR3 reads CASSQEGANTMVNTEAFF. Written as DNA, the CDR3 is TGCGCCAGCAGCCAAGAGGGGGCTAACACAATGGTGAACACTGAAGCTTTCTTT.